Listed below are T cell receptor beta chains from one sample, sequenced in a study of blood T cell repertoires in COVID-19. The table came from immunoSEQ multiplex PCR; TCRdb's copy has only in-frame clones and leaves some out. The table records under 150,000 clones, roughly 84% of them present only once. Sequencing used peripheral blood. The receptors derive from a woman aged 55-69 years with acute or convalescent COVID-19. CDR3s include the opening cysteine and the closing phenylalanine or tryptophan. The D gene is left open where the match is weak. Clone sizes are given selectively: once, few, many, or a class where the clone is expanded.

>-|TRBV28|-|TRBJ1-5
CASSLLSNQPQHF
TGTGCCAGCAGTTTGCTAAGCAATCAGCCCCAGCATTTT
>-|TRBV24-1|TRBD1|TRBJ1-2
CATSDRMDRVGGYTF
TGTGCCACCAGTGACCGCATGGACAGGGTAGGTGGCTACACCTTC
>-|TRBV5-1|-|TRBJ2-5
CASSFESEGETQYF
TGCGCCAGCAGCTTCGAAAGCGAAGGAGAGACCCAGTACTTC
>-|TRBV14|-|TRBJ2-5
CASSRGGRRLGETQYF
TGTGCCAGCAGCCGAGGGGGACGGCGACTCGGTGAGACCCAGTACTTC
>-|TRBV7-9|TRBD1|TRBJ1-2
CASSIGWDRESEGYTF
TGTGCCAGCAGCATTGGGTGGGACAGGGAATCGGAAGGCTACACCTTC
>-|TRBV16|-|TRBJ2-7
CASTSEQGWEQYF
TGTGCCAGCACTTCAGAACAGGGTTGGGAGCAGTACTTC
>-|TRBV3-1/TRBV3-2|-|TRBJ2-7
CASSQGDSYEQYF
TGTGCCAGCAGCCAAGGCGACTCCTACGAGCAGTACTTC
>-|TRBV6-1|-|TRBJ1-1
CASSEAGDTEAFF
TGTGCCAGCAGTGAAGCTGGAGACACTGAAGCTTTCTTT
>few|TRBV18|-|TRBJ1-1
CASSPRGEMTEAFF
TGTGCCAGCTCACCACGGGGAGAAATGACTGAAGCTTTCTTT
>once|TRBV10-3|TRBD2|TRBJ2-5
CAISESRAGVQETQYF
TGTGCCATCAGTGAGTCGCGAGCGGGGGTTCAAGAGACCCAGTACTTC
>few|TRBV27|-|TRBJ1-2
CASSPSTGSYGYTF
TGTGCCAGCAGTCCCTCGACAGGTTCCTATGGCTACACCTTC
>-|TRBV5-1|-|TRBJ2-2
CASSLEGVWNTGELFF
TGCGCCAGCAGCTTGGAAGGAGTCTGGAACACCGGGGAGCTGTTTTTT
>many|TRBV4-2|TRBD1|TRBJ1-6
CASSQEGQGTSPLHF
TGTGCCAGCAGCCAAGAAGGACAGGGGACTTCACCCCTCCACTTT
>-|TRBV19|TRBD2|TRBJ2-3
CASGSERGLRGDTQYF
TGTGCCAGTGGATCAGAGCGGGGTTTAAGAGGCGATACGCAGTATTTT
>-|TRBV3-1/TRBV3-2|-|TRBJ1-6
CASSTHRALRGSPLHF
TGTGCCAGCAGCACACACCGGGCCCTCAGGGGTTCACCCCTCCACTTT
>-|TRBV7-9|-|TRBJ2-7
CASSQTLAHRGWTYEQYF
TGTGCCAGCAGCCAGACACTAGCCCACAGGGGATGGACCTACGAGCAGTACTTC
>few|TRBV14|-|TRBJ1-1
CASSRTGWNTEAFF
TGTGCCAGCAGCCGGACGGGGTGGAACACTGAAGCTTTCTTT
>few|TRBV10-3|-|TRBJ1-2
CAISESVGGDGYTF
TGTGCCATCAGTGAGTCTGTGGGAGGGGATGGCTACACCTTC
>-|TRBV6-2/TRBV6-3|-|TRBJ1-2
CASSYRTENGYTF
TGTGCCAGCAGTTACCGGACAGAAAATGGCTACACCTTC
>few|TRBV9|-|TRBJ2-3
CASSPAPGITLGSQYF
TGTGCCAGCAGCCCCGCCCCAGGGATAACCCTAGGATCGCAGTATTTT
>-|TRBV4-3|TRBD2|TRBJ2-2
CASSQAAGGVSTGELFF
TGCGCCAGCAGCCAAGCAGCGGGAGGGGTGAGCACCGGGGAGCTGTTTTTT
>-|TRBV29-1|TRBD2|TRBJ2-7
CSVGGLAGVEQYF
TGCAGCGTTGGAGGGTTAGCGGGAGTCGAGCAGTACTTC
>-|TRBV6-5|TRBD1|TRBJ2-1
CASSYGQGIYNEQFF
TGTGCCAGCAGTTATGGACAGGGGATATACAATGAGCAGTTCTTC
>-|TRBV9|TRBD1|TRBJ1-2
CASSPRTGSEYGYTF
TGTGCCAGCAGCCCCCGGACAGGGTCAGAATATGGCTACACCTTC
>-|TRBV6-1|TRBD1|TRBJ2-2
CASRETGTANTGELFF
TGTGCCAGCAGGGAAACCGGGACAGCGAACACCGGGGAGCTGTTTTTT
>-|TRBV7-3|-|TRBJ2-6
CASSSQGKGANVLTF
TGTGCCAGCAGCTCTCAGGGAAAGGGAGCCAACGTCCTGACTTTC
>-|TRBV29-1|TRBD2|TRBJ2-1
CSVPAGGLSSYNEQFF
TGCAGCGTTCCGGCGGGAGGACTAAGCTCCTACAATGAGCAGTTCTTC
>once|TRBV28|-|TRBJ1-6
CASSFTVINSPLHF
TGTGCCAGCAGTTTCACAGTAATTAATTCACCCCTCCACTTT